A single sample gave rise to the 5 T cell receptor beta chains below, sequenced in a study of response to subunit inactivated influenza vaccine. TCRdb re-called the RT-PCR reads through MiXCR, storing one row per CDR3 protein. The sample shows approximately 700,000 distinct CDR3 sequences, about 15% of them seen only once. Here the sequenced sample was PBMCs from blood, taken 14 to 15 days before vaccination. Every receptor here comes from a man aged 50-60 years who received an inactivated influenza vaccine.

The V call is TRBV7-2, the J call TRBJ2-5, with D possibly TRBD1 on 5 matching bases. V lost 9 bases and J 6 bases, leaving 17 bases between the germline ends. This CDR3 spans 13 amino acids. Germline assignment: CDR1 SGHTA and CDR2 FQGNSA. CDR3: CASSMGLGQTQYF. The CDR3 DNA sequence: TGTGCCAGTTCCATGGGGCTAGGACAGACCCAGTACTTC. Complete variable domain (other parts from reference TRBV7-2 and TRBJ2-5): GAGVSQSPSNKVTEKGKDVELRCDPISGHTALYWYRQSLGQGLEFLIYFQGNSAPDKSGLPSDRFSAERTGGSVSTLTIQRTQQEDSAVYLCASSMGLGQTQYFGPGTRLLVL.

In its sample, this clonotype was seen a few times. The CDR3 sequence: CAIGGVSQPQHF. CDR3 sequence (DNA): TGTGCCATCGGGGGGGTCAGCCAGCCCCAGCATTTT. This sequence joins TRBV10-3 and TRBJ1-5; D might be TRBD1 (5 bases). The CDR3 is 12 residues long. Germline CDR1 and CDR2: ENHRY and SYGVKD. V lost 8 bases and J 7 bases, leaving 12 bases between the germline ends.

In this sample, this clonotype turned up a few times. This CDR3 is CASSLLLAAPEQYF. The CDR3 DNA follows: TGTGCCAGCAGCTTACTACTAGCCGCTCCCGAGCAGTACTTC. V usage is TRBV7-2 and J usage is TRBJ2-7; a weak D match, TRBD2 (6 bases). The CDR3 sequence is 14 residues long. Germline CDR1 reads SGHTA; CDR2 reads FQGNSA. Trimming pared 2 bases from V and 6 bases from J, leaving 14 bases between. Variable domain in full (rest from reference TRBV7-2 and TRBJ2-7): GAGVSQSPSNKVTEKGKDVELRCDPISGHTALYWYRQSLGQGLEFLIYFQGNSAPDKSGLPSDRFSAERTGGSVSTLTIQRTQQEDSAVYLCASSLLLAAPEQYFGPGTRLTVT.

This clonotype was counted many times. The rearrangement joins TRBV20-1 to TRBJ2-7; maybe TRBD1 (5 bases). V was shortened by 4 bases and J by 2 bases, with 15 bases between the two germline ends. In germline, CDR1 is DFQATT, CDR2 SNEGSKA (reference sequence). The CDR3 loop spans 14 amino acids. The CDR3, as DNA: TGCAGTGCTAAGCTAGTAAGGGGAACCTACGAGCAGTACTTC. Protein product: CSAKLVRGTYEQYF.

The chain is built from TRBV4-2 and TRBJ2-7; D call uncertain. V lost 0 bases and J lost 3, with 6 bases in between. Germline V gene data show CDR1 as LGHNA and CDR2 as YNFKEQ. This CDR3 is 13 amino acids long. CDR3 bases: TGTGCCAGCAGCCAAGAAGCTAGCTACGAGCAGTACTTC. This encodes CASSQEASYEQYF.